Below are 12 T cell receptor beta chains sequenced from a single sample in a study of blood T cell repertoires in COVID-19. The protocol was immunoSEQ multiplex PCR, while the TCRdb copy is restricted to in-frame clones and leaves out a portion. The table lists 150,000 to 190,000 clones, around 83% of them singletons. The sequencing input was peripheral blood. The source is a woman aged 55-70 years with COVID-19, enrolled during active disease.

This chain connects TRBV6-1 to TRBJ1-1, with D unclear. CDR1 and CDR2 (germline): MNHNS, SASEGT. This CDR3 region has 12 residues. V was shortened by 2 bases and J by 4 bases, with 5 bases between the two germline ends. Here the CDR3 reads CASSETGTEAFF. The DNA of the CDR3 is TGTGCCAGCAGTGAAACTGGCACTGAAGCTTTCTTT.

V and J are TRBV6-6 and TRBJ2-7; TRBD2 matches at 14 bases. This CDR3 contains 15 residues. The V segment lost 7 bases and the J segment 5 bases; nucleotides outside the gene matches: 7. Germline V gene lookup returns CDR1 MNHNY and CDR2 SVGAGI (reference sequence). The CDR3 DNA reads as TGTGCCAGCAAACCCGGGACTAGCGGGAGCCACGAGCAGTACTTC. Translation gives CASKPGTSGSHEQYF.

This chain joins TRBV24-1 and TRBJ1-2; a weak D match, TRBD1 (5 bases). Trimming took off 2 bases at V and 7 bases at J, with 28 bases between the two ends. CDR1 is KGHDR and CDR2 is SFDVKD in the germline V gene. The CDR3 has 19 amino acids. The DNA of the CDR3 is TGTGCCACCAGTGATTACTGGCCGGGACCCCACGGGTCGGAGGGTGGCTACACCTTC. Amino acids: CATSDYWPGPHGSEGGYTF.

J is TRBJ1-6 and V is TRBV7-6; 8 bases fit TRBD1. V shed 4 bases, J shed 14 bases, and the junction held 16 bases outside the gene matches. Per the germline V gene, CDR1 is SGHVS and CDR2 is FNYEAQ. The CDR3 is made up of 16 amino acids. In nucleotides, the CDR3 is TGTGCCAGCAGCTCCCGGCCCGACAGGGGTCCTGGGGCCCTCCACTTT. Translation: CASSSRPDRGPGALHF.

As concerns this clone: Within the sample, other DNA sequences also encode this same CDR3. V and J are TRBV27 and TRBJ1-2, with D uncertain. Germline-derived CDR1 and CDR2 are MNHEY and SMNVEV (reference sequence). This CDR3 is 13 amino acids long. The V end lost 6 bases, the J end lost 2 bases, and 10 bases lay between the germline ends. CDR3 in amino acids: CASRLTANYGYTF. As DNA, the CDR3 is TGTGCCAGCAGGCTCACCGCGAACTATGGCTACACCTTC.

The chain carries TRBV10-1 and TRBJ2-2; 10 nucleotides match TRBD2. This CDR3 region has 14 residues. Trimming at V came to 6 bases and at J to 7 bases, leaving 5 bases not matched to a gene. Germline-derived CDR1 and CDR2 are WNHNN and SYGVQD (reference sequence). For the CDR3, the DNA is TGCGCCAGCAGCCTAGCGGGAGTTAACGGGGAGCTGTTTTTT. It specifies CASSLAGVNGELFF.

The count of this clone is one. The chain couples TRBV5-1 to TRBJ1-5; possibly TRBD1 for D (5 bases). Germline-derived CDR1 and CDR2 are SGHRS and YFSETQ. The CDR3 runs 14 residues. The V and J ends lost 0 bases and 2 bases respectively, with 6 bases between them. The CDR3 region is CASSLEGRNQPQHF. In nucleotides, the CDR3 is TGCGCCAGCAGCTTGGAGGGGCGCAATCAGCCCCAGCATTTT.

This chain connects TRBV2 to TRBJ1-2, with D unresolved. The CDR3 is made up of 13 amino acids. The germline V and J ends were trimmed by 10 bases and 7 bases, with 19 bases remaining between them. Germline assignment: CDR1 SNHLY and CDR2 FYNNEI. The CDR3 spells CATQTGEVGGYTF. The CDR3 DNA follows: TGTGCCACCCAAACGGGAGAAGTAGGTGGCTACACCTTC.

J is TRBJ2-1 and V is TRBV5-1, with D maybe TRBD2 (5 bases). CDR3 size: 14 residues. CDR1 SGHRS and CDR2 YFSETQ come from the germline V gene. Trimming took 2 bases from V and 9 from J, leaving 15 bases between them. CDR3 in DNA: TGCGCCAGCAGCTTAACGGAGGCCAACGCTGAGCAGTTCTTC. Protein product: CASSLTEANAEQFF.

This chain links TRBV19 with TRBJ1-1; D might be TRBD1 (6 bases). The ends were cut back, 5 bases at V and 6 bases at J, with 13 bases in the middle. This CDR3 has 13 amino acids. Germline lookup yields CDR1 LNHDA and CDR2 SQIVND (reference sequence). The CDR3 DNA follows: TGTGCCAGTAGTGCTTGGACAGTGGCTGAAGCTTTCTTT. Its protein is CASSAWTVAEAFF.

The gene calls are TRBV18 and TRBJ2-2; 11 bases map to TRBD2. The germline CDR1 and CDR2 sequences are KGHSH and LQKENI. V lost 1 base, J lost 1 base, and 2 bases stayed unmatched. The CDR3 has 17 amino acids. The CDR3 coding sequence is TGTGCCAGCTCACCACAAGGACTAGCGGGGAACACCGGGGAGCTGTTTTTT. Translating it yields CASSPQGLAGNTGELFF.

This sequence joins TRBV29-1 and TRBJ1-2; tentatively, D is TRBD1 (5 bases). Germline V gene sequence: CDR1 SQVTM, CDR2 ANQGSEA. CDR3 length: 13 residues. V was clipped by 2 bases and J by 4 bases, with 11 bases between them. The chain's CDR3 is CSVEKQASYGYTF. The CDR3 DNA reads as TGCAGCGTTGAAAAACAGGCATCCTATGGCTACACCTTC.